This T cell receptor (beta chain) was recorded in a study of early T cells in non-severe SARS-CoV-2 infection. The overall study: Chains were unpaired, as sequencing was done on bulk RNA from unsorted whole blood.

This CDR3 spans 15 amino acids. V lost 5 bases to trimming and J lost 0 bases, with 11 bases between them. The V gene's germline CDR1 is SGHTA and CDR2 FQGNSA. Unique molecular identifiers were attached to individual cDNA molecules. TCRdb passed the 5' RACE reads through MiXCR, listing each CDR3 protein once. The top ten clones hold roughly 9.3% of a sample with more than 50,000 distinct CDR3 sequences, around 13% of them seen once. Regarding the study as a whole: Matches to VDJdb favored anti-spike CD8 responses and missed private and CD4 specificities.

In this sample, this clonotype turned up many times. Antigen specificity is unknown. The chain recombines TRBV7-2 with TRBJ1-5, with D perhaps matching TRBD1 (5 bases). The source is an adult who was a healthcare worker with PCR-confirmed SARS-CoV-2 infection or an uninfected control (not recorded which). Specimen: whole blood, collected at baseline. The CDR3 region has the DNA TGTGCCAGCAGCCCCCGGACACATAGCAATCAGCCCCAGCATTTT. Translated, it gives CASSPRTHSNQPQHF.